This TCR beta chain was sequenced for a study of blood T cell repertoires in COVID-19. Study details: Samples taken during acute and convalescent COVID-19 were collected in the United States, Italy and Spain. The analysed material was cDNA or gDNA that came from T cells, B-cell-depleted T cells, or PBMCs.

Germline loops: CDR1 SGHRS, CDR2 YFSETQ. V was clipped by 4 bases and J by 9 bases, with 14 bases between them. This CDR3 spans 14 amino acids. Per the original methods: Estimates of nucleated cell counts were drawn from the amplification of reference gene primers. Assay: immunoSEQ multiplex PCR; the TCRdb copy retains only in-frame clones and omits some. V and J calls and clone size are those listed in that table; D and trimming were worked out from the DNA. In the table there are 45,000 to 65,000 clones, about 76% of which are singletons. This rearrangement joins TRBV5-1 to TRBJ1-6; D uncertain. This sequence originates from a man between 65 and 85 years old with active or convalescent COVID-19. The sequenced material came from peripheral blood. The CDR3 bases are TGCGCCAGCAGCCTGGGAAACCCAGGTTCACCCCTCCACTTT. Residues: CASSLGNPGSPLHF.